This T cell receptor (beta chain) was found in a study of cytomegalovirus exposure and HLA in healthy donors. Whole-study findings and limits: Donor immune exposure was known only as CMV serostatus.

CDR3 length: 18 amino acids. The germline CDR1 and CDR2 sequences are SNHLY and FYNNEI. Losses at the gene ends were 6 bases for V and 7 bases for J; bases not matched to a gene: 16. This clone was detected only once. Its antigen is still unknown. This PCR relied on a set of 60 Vbeta primers and 13 Jbeta primers. Only in-frame clones appear in the TCRdb table, and some are missing; sequencing was by immunoSEQ multiplex PCR. Of tens of thousands of clones in the sample, approximately 72% were seen once. This TCR was recovered from a woman in her 30s in good health and CMV-seronegative. The chain recombines TRBV2 with TRBJ1-6; 9 bases line up with TRBD1. Material for sequencing was PBMCs. The CDR3 here is CASSEPFRDRDYNSPLHF. DNA for the CDR3: TGTGCCAGCAGCGAACCTTTCCGGGACAGGGATTACAATTCACCCCTCCACTTT. The full variable domain, in which reference TRBV2 and TRBJ1-6 provide the parts outside the CDR3, is EPEVTQTPSHQVTQMGQEVILRCVPISNHLYFYWYRQILGQKVEFLVSFYNNEISEKSEIFDDQFSVERPDGSNFTLKIRSTKLEDSAMYFCASSEPFRDRDYNSPLHFGNGTRLTVT.